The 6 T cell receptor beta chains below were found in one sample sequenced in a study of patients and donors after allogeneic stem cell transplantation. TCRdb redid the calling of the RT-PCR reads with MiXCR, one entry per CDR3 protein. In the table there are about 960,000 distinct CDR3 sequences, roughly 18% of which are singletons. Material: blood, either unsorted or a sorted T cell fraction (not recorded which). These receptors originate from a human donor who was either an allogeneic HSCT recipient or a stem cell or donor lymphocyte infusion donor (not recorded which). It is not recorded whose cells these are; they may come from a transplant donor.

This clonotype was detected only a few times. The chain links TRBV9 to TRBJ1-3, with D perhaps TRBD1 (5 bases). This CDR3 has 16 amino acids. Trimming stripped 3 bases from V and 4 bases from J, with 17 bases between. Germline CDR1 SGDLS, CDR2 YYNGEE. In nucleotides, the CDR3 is TGTGCCAGCAGCGCCAAAACTCCGGGGCGAGGAAACACCATATATTTT. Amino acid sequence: CASSAKTPGRGNTIYF.

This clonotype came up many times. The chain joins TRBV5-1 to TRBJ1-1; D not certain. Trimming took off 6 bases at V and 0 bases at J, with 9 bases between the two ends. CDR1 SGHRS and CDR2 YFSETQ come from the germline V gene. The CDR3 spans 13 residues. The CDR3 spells CASISEMNTEAFF. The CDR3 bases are TGCGCCAGCATTAGTGAAATGAACACTGAAGCTTTCTTT.

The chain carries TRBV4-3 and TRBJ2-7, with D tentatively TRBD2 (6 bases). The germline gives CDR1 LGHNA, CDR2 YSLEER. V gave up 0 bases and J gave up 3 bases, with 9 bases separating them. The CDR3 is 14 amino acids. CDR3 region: CASSQEAGGYEQYF. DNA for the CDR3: TGCGCCAGCAGCCAAGAGGCCGGGGGCTACGAGCAGTACTTC.

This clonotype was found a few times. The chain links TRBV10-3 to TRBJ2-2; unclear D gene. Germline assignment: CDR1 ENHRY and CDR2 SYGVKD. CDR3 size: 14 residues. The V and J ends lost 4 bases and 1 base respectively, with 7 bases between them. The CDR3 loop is CAISVSGNTGELFF. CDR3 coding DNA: TGTGCCATCAGTGTGTCAGGGAACACCGGGGAGCTGTTTTTT.

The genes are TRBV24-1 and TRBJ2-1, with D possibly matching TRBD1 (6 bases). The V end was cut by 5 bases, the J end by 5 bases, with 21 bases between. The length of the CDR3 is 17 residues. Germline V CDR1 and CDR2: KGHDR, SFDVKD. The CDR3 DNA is TGTGCCACCAGTGCCCGTTTTACCGGGACAAACAACAATGAGCAGTTCTTC. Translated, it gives CATSARFTGTNNNEQFF.

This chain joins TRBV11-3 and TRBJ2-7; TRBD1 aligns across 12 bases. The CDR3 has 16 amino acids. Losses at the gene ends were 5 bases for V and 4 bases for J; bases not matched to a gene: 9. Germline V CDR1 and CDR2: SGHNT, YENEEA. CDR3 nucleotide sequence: TGTGCCAGCAGCCCTTACCAGGGACAGGGGGCGTACGAGCAGTACTTC. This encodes CASSPYQGQGAYEQYF.